This T cell receptor (beta chain) comes out of a study of human T cells and chemical hapten exposure listed by TCRdb under 2021. In the study overall: For sensitization, 2% DPC in acetone was applied to a roughly 2 cm by roughly 2 cm area of upper inner arm skin. This study followed changes in the peripheral blood TCR repertoire in vivo during primary and secondary sensitization of alopecia patients to the hapten diphenylcyclopropenone (DPC). Blood samples were taken from patients before sensitization (week 0) and at 2, 6 and about 24 weeks after DPC sensitization. Libraries were pooled for sequencing, and variation in per-sample TCR yields was attributed mainly to small differences in library volumes within the pool. For TCR sequencing, blood came from 25 to 30 alopecia patients at anywhere from one to four time points (pre-sensitization, 2, 6 and 24 weeks). Patch testing was done on the upper back using Finn chambers containing 0.01% DPC, and results were scored after 6 days according to International Contact Dermatitis Research Group standards. Weekly therapeutic DPC doses were additionally applied to the scalp of patients throughout the roughly 22-week study period. The patient cohort, mostly female, included alopecia areata with under or over 50% scalp involvement, alopecia totalis and alopecia universalis.

The time point label, read with the paper, signifies: patch test 2, 6 weeks after DPC sensitization. This specimen's treatment or condition label, interpreted: therapeutic diphenylcyclopropenone sensitization with weekly scalp DPC. At every patch-test visit, the blood draw took place before the patch test was put on. Eligible patients were aged 18 to 70, diagnosed with alopecia, deemed suitable for DPC therapy, and excluded if pregnant. Total RNA was extracted from unfractionated whole blood that had been collected in Tempus Blood RNA tubes. This clonotype was seen a few times. There is no known antigen for this receptor. The record has no base qualities; no much larger clone is one base away. Results and caveats for the whole study, not just this receptor: No change with DPC sensitization was found in the number of TCRs above 1 in 1000 frequency, and no evidence of global repertoire structure alterations was found. Compared with pre-sensitization or healthy control sets, expanded TCRs formed significantly more large CDR3 similarity clusters, which is consistent with antigen-driven responses. Alopecia, a presumed autoimmune disease, was present in all patients, so the immune response of the patients might differ from that of healthy individuals. After repeated subsampling, changes were observed in the strength of the expansion versus patch-test correlation and in the threshold at which the correlation became significant. The number of PT1 expanded TCRs positively correlated with patch test score, significant at thresholds 8, 16 and 32 but not 4.

Libraries were made using RACE. Sequencing relied on a NextSeq 500. Library preparation attached unique molecular identifiers to individual cDNA molecules for quantitative, reproducible TCR counting. Both TCR alpha and TCR beta chains were sequenced from each blood RNA sample. The published analysis was carried out like this. A median of around 100,000 TCRs per sample was observed, with a range of about 23,224 to 690,600. The Decombinator software suite was used to annotate the V, J and CDR3 of the TCR reads. For PS versus PT1 abundance plots, all samples were subsampled to the same number of TCRs (28,000). TCRs were defined as expanded if absent before sensitization and observed at least eight times at the 2-week time point. In-frame beta chains were kept once TCRdb had trimmed the public reads at Q25 with fastp and called clones with MiXCR. Every entry covers one CDR3 protein and lists the most common genes and DNA from its rows. The V and J calls were determined by TCRdb, not by the authors. The table for this sample lists 65,000 to 95,000 distinct CDR3 sequences; less than 8% of them were counted only once. The ten largest account for around 1.3% of the sample.

A distance of 10 bases separates the germline ends of V and J, which lose 7 bases and 0 bases respectively. The germline V gene (reference sequence) supplies CDR1 MNHNY and CDR2 SVGAGI. The CDR3 holds 14 amino acids from the cysteine to the phenylalanine. Only the CDR3 DNA stays, 42 bases, in frame from base 1. The clonotype originates from a woman in her thirties with alopecia areata. Some clones in this sample may be carry-over from other donors' samples. The source was whole blood, collected in connection with sensitization to the hapten diphenylcyclopropenone (DPC). This sequence uses TRBV6-6 and TRBJ2-1; TRBD1 is a weak D gene call, 6 bases matching. The CDR3 amino acid sequence is: CASNDRSSYNEQFF. The nucleotide sequence is given as TGTGCCAGCAACGACAGGAGCTCCTACAATGAGCAGTTCTTC.